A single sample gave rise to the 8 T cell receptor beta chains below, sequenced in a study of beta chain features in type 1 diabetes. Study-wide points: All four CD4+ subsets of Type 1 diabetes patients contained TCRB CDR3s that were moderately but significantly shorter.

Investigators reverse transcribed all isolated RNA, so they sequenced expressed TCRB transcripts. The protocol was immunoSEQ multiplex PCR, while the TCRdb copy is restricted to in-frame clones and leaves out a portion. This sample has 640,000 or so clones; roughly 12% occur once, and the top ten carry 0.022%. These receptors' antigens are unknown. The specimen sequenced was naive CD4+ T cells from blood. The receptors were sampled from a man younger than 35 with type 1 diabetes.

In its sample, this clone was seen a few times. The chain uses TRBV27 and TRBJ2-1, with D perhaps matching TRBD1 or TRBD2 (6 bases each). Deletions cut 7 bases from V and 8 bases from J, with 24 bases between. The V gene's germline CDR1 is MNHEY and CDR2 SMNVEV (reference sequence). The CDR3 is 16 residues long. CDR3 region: CASNPSTGRLGHEQFF. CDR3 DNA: TGTGCCAGCAACCCCTCCACAGGGAGGCTGGGCCATGAGCAGTTCTTC.

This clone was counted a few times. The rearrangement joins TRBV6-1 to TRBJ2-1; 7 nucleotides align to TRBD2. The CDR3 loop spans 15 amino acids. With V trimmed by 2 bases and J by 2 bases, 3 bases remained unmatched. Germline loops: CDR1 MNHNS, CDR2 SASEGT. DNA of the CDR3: TGTGCCAGCAGTGAACTAGCGGATACCTACAATGAGCAGTTCTTC. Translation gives CASSELADTYNEQFF.

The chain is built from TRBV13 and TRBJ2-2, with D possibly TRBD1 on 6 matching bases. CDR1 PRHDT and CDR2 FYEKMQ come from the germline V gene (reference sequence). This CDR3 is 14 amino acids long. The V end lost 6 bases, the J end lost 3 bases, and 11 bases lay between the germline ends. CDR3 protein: CASRTDRYTGELFF. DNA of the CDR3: TGTGCCAGCAGAACCGACAGGTACACCGGGGAGCTGTTTTTT.

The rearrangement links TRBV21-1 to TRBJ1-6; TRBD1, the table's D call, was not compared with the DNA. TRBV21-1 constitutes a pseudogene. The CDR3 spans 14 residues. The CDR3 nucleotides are TGTGCCAGCAGCCCATGGGCAGGGGATTCACCCCTCCACTTT. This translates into CASSPWAGDSPLHF.

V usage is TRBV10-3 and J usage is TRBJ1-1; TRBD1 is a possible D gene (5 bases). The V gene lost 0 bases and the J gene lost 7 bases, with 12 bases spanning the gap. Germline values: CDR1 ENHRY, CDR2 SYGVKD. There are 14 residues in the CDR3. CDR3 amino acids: CAISESTDSFEAFF. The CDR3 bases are TGTGCCATCAGTGAGTCGACAGATTCTTTTGAAGCTTTCTTT.

The CDR3 DNA reads TGTGCCTCTCGGACTGGGTCGGATGGCTACACCTTC. Protein sequence: CASRTGSDGYTF. The chain uses TRBV2 and TRBJ1-2; D is uncertain. The germline CDR1 and CDR2 sequences are SNHLY and FYNNEI. Trimming stripped 11 bases from V and 6 bases from J, with 16 bases between. The CDR3 is made up of 12 amino acids.

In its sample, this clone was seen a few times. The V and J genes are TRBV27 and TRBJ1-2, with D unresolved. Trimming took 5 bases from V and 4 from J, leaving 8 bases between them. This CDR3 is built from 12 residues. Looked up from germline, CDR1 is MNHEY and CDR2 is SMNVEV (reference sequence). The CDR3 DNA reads TGTGCCAGCAGTGAAAGAGCCTATGGCTACACCTTC. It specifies CASSERAYGYTF.

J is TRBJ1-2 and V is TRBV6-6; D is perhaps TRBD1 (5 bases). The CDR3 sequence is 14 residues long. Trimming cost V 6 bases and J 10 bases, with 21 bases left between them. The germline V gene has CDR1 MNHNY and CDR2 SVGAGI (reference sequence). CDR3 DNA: TGTGCCAGCAGGGAAGGCGGCGGGACTATGGCCTACACCTTC. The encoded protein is CASREGGGTMAYTF.